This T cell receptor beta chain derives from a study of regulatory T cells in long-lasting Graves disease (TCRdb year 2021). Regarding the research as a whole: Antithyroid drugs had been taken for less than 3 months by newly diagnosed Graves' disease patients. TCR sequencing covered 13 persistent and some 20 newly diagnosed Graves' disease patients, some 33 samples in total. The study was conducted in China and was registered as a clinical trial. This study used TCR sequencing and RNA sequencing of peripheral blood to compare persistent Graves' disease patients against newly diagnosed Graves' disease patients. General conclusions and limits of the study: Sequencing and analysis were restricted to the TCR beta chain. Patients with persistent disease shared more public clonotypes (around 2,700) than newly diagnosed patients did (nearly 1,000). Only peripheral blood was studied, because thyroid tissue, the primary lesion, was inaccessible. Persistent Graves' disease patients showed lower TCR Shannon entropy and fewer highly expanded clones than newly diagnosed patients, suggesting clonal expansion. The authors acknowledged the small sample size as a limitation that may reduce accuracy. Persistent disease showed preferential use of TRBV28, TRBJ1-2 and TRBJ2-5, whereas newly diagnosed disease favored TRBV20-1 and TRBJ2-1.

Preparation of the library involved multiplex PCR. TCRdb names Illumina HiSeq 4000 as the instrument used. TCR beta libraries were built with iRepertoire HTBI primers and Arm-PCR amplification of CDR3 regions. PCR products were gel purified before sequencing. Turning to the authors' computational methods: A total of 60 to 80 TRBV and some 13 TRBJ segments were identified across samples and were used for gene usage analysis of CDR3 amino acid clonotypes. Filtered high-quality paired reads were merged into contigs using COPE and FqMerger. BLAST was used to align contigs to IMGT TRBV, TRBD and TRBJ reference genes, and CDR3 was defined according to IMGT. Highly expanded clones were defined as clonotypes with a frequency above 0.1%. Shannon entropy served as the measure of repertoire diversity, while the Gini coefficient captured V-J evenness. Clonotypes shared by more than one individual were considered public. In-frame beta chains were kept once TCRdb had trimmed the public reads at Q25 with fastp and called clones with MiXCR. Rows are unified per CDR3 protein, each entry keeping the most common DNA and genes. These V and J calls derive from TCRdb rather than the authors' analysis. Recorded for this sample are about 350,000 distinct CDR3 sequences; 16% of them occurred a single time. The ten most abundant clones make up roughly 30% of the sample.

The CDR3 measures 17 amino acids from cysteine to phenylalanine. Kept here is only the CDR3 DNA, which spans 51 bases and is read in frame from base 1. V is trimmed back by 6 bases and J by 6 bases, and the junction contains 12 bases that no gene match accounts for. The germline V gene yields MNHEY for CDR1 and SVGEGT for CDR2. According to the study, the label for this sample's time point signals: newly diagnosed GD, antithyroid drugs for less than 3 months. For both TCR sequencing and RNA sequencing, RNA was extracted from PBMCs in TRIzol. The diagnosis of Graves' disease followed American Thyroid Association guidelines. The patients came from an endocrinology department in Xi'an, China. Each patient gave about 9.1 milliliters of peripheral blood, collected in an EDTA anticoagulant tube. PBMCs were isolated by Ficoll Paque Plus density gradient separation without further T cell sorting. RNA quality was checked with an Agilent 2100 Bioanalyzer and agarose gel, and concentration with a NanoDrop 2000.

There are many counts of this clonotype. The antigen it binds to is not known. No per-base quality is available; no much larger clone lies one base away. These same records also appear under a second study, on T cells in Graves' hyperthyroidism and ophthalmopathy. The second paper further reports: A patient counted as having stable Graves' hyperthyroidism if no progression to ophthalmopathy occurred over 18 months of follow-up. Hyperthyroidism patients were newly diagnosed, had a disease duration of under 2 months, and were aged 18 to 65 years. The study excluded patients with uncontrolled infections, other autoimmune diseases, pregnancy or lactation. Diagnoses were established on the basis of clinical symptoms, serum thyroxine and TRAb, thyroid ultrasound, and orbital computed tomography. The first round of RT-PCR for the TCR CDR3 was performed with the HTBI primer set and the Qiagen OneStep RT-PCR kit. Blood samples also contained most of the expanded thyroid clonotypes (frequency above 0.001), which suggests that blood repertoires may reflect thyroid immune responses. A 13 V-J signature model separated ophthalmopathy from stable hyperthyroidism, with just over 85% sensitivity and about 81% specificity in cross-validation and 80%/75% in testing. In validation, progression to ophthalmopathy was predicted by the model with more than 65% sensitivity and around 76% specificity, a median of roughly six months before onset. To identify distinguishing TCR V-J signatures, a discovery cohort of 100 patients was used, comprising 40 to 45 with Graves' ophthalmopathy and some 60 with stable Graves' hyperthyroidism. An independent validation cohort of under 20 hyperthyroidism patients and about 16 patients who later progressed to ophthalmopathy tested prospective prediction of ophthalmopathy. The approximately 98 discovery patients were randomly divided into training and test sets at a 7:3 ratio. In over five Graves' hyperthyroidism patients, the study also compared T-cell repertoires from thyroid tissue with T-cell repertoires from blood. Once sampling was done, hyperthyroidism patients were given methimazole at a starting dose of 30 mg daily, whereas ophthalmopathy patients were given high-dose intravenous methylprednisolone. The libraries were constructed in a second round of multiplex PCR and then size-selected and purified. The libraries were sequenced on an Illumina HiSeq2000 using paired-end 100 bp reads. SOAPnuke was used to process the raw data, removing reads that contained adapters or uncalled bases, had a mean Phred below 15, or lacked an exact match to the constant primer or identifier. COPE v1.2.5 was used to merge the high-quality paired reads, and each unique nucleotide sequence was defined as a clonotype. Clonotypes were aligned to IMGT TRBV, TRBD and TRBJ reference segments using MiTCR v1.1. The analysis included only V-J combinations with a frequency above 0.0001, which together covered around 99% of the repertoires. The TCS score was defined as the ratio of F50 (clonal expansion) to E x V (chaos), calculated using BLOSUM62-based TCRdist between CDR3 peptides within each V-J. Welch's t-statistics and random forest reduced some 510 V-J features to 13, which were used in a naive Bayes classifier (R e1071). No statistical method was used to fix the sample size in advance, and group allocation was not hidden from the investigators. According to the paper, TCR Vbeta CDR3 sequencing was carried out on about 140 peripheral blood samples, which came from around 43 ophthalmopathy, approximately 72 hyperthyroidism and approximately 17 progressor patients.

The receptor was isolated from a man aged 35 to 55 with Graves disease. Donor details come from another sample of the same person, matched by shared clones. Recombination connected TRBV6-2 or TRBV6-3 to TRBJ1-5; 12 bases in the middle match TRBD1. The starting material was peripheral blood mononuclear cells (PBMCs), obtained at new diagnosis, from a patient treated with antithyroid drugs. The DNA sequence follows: TGTGCCAGCAGAACCCCCCGGGACAGGGGGCGCGGTCAGCCCCAGCATTTT. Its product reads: CASRTPRDRGRGQPQHF.